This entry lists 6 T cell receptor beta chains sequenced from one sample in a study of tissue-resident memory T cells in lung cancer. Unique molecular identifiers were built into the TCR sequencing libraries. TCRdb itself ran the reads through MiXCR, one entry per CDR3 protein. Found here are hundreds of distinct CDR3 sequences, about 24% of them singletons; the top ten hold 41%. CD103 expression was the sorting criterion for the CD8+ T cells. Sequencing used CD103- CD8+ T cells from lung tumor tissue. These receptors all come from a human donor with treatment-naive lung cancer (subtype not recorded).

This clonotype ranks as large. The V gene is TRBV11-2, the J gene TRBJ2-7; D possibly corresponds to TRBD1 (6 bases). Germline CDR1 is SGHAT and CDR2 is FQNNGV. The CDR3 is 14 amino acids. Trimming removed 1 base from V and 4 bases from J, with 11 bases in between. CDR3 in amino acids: CASSLGRGYYEQYF. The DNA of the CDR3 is TGTGCCAGCAGCTTAGGCAGGGGCTATTACGAGCAGTACTTC.

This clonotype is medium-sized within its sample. DNA of the CDR3: TGTGCCAGCAGCGTTCTTGAAGAGACCCAGTACTTC. Its protein is CASSVLEETQYF. The chain joins TRBV9 to TRBJ2-5; no clear D. Per the germline V gene, CDR1 is SGDLS and CDR2 is YYNGEE. Trimming removed 2 bases from V and 3 bases from J, with 5 bases in between. The CDR3 is 12 amino acids. The full variable domain, rest sourced from reference TRBV9 and TRBJ2-5, is DSGVTQTPKHLITATGQRVTLRCSPRSGDLSVYWYQQSLDQGLQFLIQYYNGEERAKGNILERFSAQQFPDLHSELNLSSLELGDSALYFCASSVLEETQYFGPGTRLLVL.

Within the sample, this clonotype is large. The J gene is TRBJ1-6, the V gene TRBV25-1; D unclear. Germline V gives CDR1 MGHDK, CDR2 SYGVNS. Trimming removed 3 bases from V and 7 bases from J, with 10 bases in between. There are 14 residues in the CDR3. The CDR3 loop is CASSDSASNSPLHF. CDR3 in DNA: TGTGCCAGCAGTGATTCGGCCAGCAATTCACCCCTCCACTTT.

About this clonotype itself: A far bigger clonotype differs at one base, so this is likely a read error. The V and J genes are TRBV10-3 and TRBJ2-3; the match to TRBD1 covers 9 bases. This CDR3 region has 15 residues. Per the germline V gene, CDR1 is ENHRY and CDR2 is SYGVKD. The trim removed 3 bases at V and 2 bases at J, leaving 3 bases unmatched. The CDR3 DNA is TGTGCCATCAGTGACCGGGACAGGGCCACAGATACGCAGTATTTT. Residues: CAISDRDRATDTQYF.

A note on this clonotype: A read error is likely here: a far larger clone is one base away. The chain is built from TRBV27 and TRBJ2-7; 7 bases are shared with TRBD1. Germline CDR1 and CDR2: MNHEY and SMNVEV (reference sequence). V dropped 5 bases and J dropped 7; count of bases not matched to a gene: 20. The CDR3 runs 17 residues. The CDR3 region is CASSPHLGQIPYNEQYF. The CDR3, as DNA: TGTGCCAGCAGTCCACATCTGGGACAGATACCTTACAATGAGCAGTACTTC.

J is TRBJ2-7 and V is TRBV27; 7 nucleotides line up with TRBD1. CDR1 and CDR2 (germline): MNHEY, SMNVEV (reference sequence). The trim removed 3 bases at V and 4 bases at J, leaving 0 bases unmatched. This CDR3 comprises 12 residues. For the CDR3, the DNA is TGTGCCAGCAGTTTCAGGGGGTACGAGCAGTACTTC. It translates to CASSFRGYEQYF.